Sequencing of this T cell receptor (beta chain) was carried out in a study of blood T cell repertoires in COVID-19. Study-wide context: COVID-19 samples collected from the United States, Italy and Spain covered acute and convalescent phases. T cells, B-cell-depleted T cells, or PBMCs supplied cDNA or gDNA.

Under the authors' procedure: Nucleated cell counts were estimated from reference gene primer amplification. Libraries were prepared by immunoSEQ multiplex PCR; TCRdb keeps only in-frame clonotypes and omits some of them. That table supplies the V and J calls and clone size; D and trimming were determined from the DNA. The sample shows over 120,000 clones, around 73% of them seen only once. The sequencing input was peripheral blood. The origin of this receptor is a woman aged 45-60 years with active or convalescent COVID-19.

Written as DNA, the CDR3 is TGTGCCAGCAGTTACTCGAGGCAGGGCCACACTGAAGCTTTCTTT. It translates to CASSYSRQGHTEAFF. The chain uses TRBV6-5 and TRBJ1-1; D is possibly TRBD1 (5 bases). In germline, CDR1 is MNHEY, CDR2 SVGAGI. The germline V and J ends were trimmed by 0 bases and 3 bases, with 11 bases remaining between them. This CDR3 has 15 residues.